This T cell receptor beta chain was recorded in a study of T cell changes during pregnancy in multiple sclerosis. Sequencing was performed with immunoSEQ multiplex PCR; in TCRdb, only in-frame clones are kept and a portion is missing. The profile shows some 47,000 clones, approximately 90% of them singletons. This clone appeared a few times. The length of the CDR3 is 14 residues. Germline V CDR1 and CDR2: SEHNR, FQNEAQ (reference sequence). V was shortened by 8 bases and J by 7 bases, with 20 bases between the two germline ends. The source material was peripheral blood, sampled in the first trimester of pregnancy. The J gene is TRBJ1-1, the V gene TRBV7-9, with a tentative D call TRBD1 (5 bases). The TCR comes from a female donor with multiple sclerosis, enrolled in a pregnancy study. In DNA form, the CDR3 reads TGTGCCAGCCAGCAGCCCAGGAGGGGCCGTGAAGCTTTCTTT. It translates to CASQQPRRGREAFF.